The next 15 T cell receptor beta chains were all read from a single sample in a study of cytomegalovirus exposure and HLA in healthy donors. The method was immunoSEQ multiplex PCR; TCRdb's version includes in-frame clones alone and lacks a portion of them. The data show 120,000 or so clones, around 87% seen once. Sequenced sample: PBMCs. All receptors come from a woman aged 25 to 39 in good health and CMV-seropositive.

The V call is TRBV10-3, the J call TRBJ2-3; 10 bases match TRBD1. This CDR3 comprises 14 residues. Germline loops: CDR1 ENHRY, CDR2 SYGVKD. Trimming cost V 10 bases and J 0 bases; bases outside gene matches: 4. CDR3 region: CATRDRGSTDTQYF. The CDR3 DNA reads as TGTGCCACCAGGGACAGGGGAAGCACAGATACGCAGTATTTT.

This chain links TRBV5-1 with TRBJ2-7; TRBD1 aligns across 10 bases. Germline V gene data show CDR1 as SGHRS and CDR2 as YFSETQ. This CDR3 region has 14 residues. V trimming: 4 bases; J trimming: 5 bases; junction bases outside the gene matches: 6. CDR3 in DNA: TGCGCCAGCAGCGGAAAGACAGGGGGCCACGAGCAGTACTTC. Translated: CASSGKTGGHEQYF.

The chain links TRBV25-1 to TRBJ2-7, with D tentatively TRBD1 (7 bases). This CDR3 is built from 14 residues. Trimming removed 2 bases at V and 4 bases at J, with 12 bases between. Germline V gene lookup returns CDR1 MGHDK and CDR2 SYGVNS. The CDR3 DNA follows: TGTGCCAGCAGTGAAGCGGGACAGACTTACGAGCAGTACTTC. Amino acid sequence: CASSEAGQTYEQYF.

The CDR3 coding sequence is TGTGCCAGCAGTTTATCGAGGGCAGGGGGCGAAAAACTGTTTTTT. Amino acids: CASSLSRAGGEKLFF. The rearrangement uses TRBV27 and TRBJ1-4, with 8 bases aligning to TRBD1. CDR1 and CDR2 (germline): MNHEY, SMNVEV (reference sequence). The CDR3 is made up of 15 amino acids. With V trimmed by 0 bases and J by 8 bases, 5 bases remained unmatched.

This clone was seen a single time. A junction boundary mismatches the germline segment, possibly from a read error. In DNA, the CDR3 is TGCACCAGCTATACAGGGAGAGCTGGCTACACCTTC. Translating gives CTSYTGRAGYTF. The rearrangement joins TRBV10-1 to TRBJ1-2; possible D gene TRBD1, 6 bases. Germline V gene lookup returns CDR1 WNHNN and CDR2 SYGVQD (reference sequence). CDR3 size: 12 residues.

This chain joins TRBV30 and TRBJ2-7, with TRBD1 matching 8 bases. The germline V gene encodes CDR1 GTSNPN and CDR2 SVGIG (reference sequence). The J segment lost 0 bases and the V segment lost 4 bases, leaving 5 bases of the junction unmatched. The CDR3 runs to 14 residues. The CDR3 DNA is TGTGCCTGGACCTCACAGGGGGGCTCCTACGAGCAGTACTTC. It encodes CAWTSQGGSYEQYF.

The CDR3 nucleotides read TGTGCCAGCGCCCGGGACAAGAGCAATCAGCCCCAGCATTTT. Its protein is CASARDKSNQPQHF. The chain joins TRBV6-5 to TRBJ1-5, with D possibly being TRBD1 (6 bases). Trimming removed 8 bases at V and 1 base at J, with 12 bases between. The CDR3 runs 14 residues. CDR1 is MNHEY, CDR2 SVGAGI, per germline.

The chain uses TRBV18 and TRBJ2-1, with D perhaps matching TRBD2 (5 bases). V lost 4 bases, J lost 0 bases, and 16 bases lay in between. The length of the CDR3 is 17 residues. CDR1 is KGHSH, CDR2 LQKENI, per germline. The CDR3 sequence: CASSLRTAFSSYNEQFF. The CDR3 DNA reads as TGTGCCAGCTCACTCCGGACTGCATTCAGCTCCTACAATGAGCAGTTCTTC.

The chain joins TRBV5-4 to TRBJ2-5; TRBD2 aligns across 11 bases. J gave up 0 bases and V 4 bases, and 5 bases lay outside the gene matches. Germline lookup yields CDR1 SGHNT and CDR2 YYREEE (reference sequence). The CDR3 sequence is 16 residues long. The CDR3 bases are TGTGCCAGCAGCCACACTAGCGGGGGCCACCAAGAGACCCAGTACTTC. It specifies CASSHTSGGHQETQYF. The variable domain in full, with the rest retrieved from reference TRBV5-4 and TRBJ2-5, is ETGVTQSPTHLIKTRGQQVTLRCSSQSGHNTVSWYQQALGQGPQFIFQYYREEENGRGNFPPRFSGLQFPNYSSELNVNALELDDSALYLCASSHTSGGHQETQYFGPGTRLLVL.

This clone was seen just once. The chain carries TRBV29-1 and TRBJ1-5; D unresolved. CDR3 length: 14 amino acids. The V gene's germline CDR1 is SQVTM and CDR2 ANQGSEA. V was trimmed by 7 bases and J by 0 bases, leaving 13 bases between them. In DNA form, the CDR3 reads TGCAGCGGGAACGGACGGGATAGCAATCAGCCCCAGCATTTT. It codes for CSGNGRDSNQPQHF.

The V gene is TRBV27, the J gene TRBJ2-1, with TRBD2 matching 7 bases. The germline V gene encodes CDR1 MNHEY and CDR2 SMNVEV (reference sequence). V lost 8 bases and J lost 6; bases outside the gene matches: 7. The CDR3 has 13 residues. CDR3 amino acids: CASGLGTTNEQFF. The CDR3 DNA is TGTGCCAGCGGCCTTGGGACTACCAATGAGCAGTTCTTC.

V and J are TRBV7-9 and TRBJ1-3; 7 bases align to TRBD1. Trimming removed 5 bases from V and 3 bases from J; junction bases left unmatched: 7. Germline-derived CDR1 and CDR2 are SEHNR and FQNEAQ (reference sequence). The CDR3 length is 15 residues. CDR3 sequence reads: CASSRGTAIGNTIYF. The CDR3, as DNA: TGTGCCAGCAGCCGCGGGACAGCGATTGGAAACACCATATATTTT.

The V gene is TRBV5-1, the J gene TRBJ2-1, with TRBD2 matching 12 bases. J was trimmed by 7 bases and V by 6 bases; bases with no gene match: 11. This CDR3 is built from 16 residues. Germline values: CDR1 SGHRS, CDR2 YFSETQ. CDR3 loop: CASTPSGRAEMNEQFF. CDR3 sequence (DNA): TGCGCCAGCACCCCTAGCGGGAGGGCCGAGATGAATGAGCAGTTCTTC.

The V call is TRBV29-1, the J call TRBJ2-1; 9 bases are a match to TRBD2. The germline CDR1 and CDR2 sequences are SQVTM and ANQGSEA. J lost 8 bases, V lost 5 bases, and 7 bases had no gene match. The CDR3 runs 13 residues. CDR3 residues: CSVSAGGPDEQFF. Here the CDR3 DNA reads TGCAGCGTTTCTGCGGGAGGGCCTGATGAGCAGTTCTTC.

The gene calls are TRBV2 and TRBJ1-6, with D perhaps TRBD1 (5 bases). CDR1 is SNHLY and CDR2 is FYNNEI in the germline V gene. This CDR3 spans 12 amino acids. V was shortened by 8 bases and J by 8 bases, with 10 bases between the two germline ends. For the CDR3, the DNA is TGTGCCAGCTCAGGGCTTGATTCACCCCTCCACTTT. Encoded protein: CASSGLDSPLHF.